This passage covers 8 T cell receptor beta chains from one sample sequenced in a study of human T cells and chemical hapten exposure. TCRdb called the RACE reads again in MiXCR, with one record for every CDR3 protein. This table holds just over 350,000 distinct CDR3 sequences, over 6% found once. Described time point: patch test 2, 6 weeks after DPC sensitization. Sample treatment: therapeutic diphenylcyclopropenone sensitization with weekly scalp DPC. Sequenced material: whole blood, taken in connection with sensitization to the hapten diphenylcyclopropenone (DPC). The source is a woman aged 18 to 35 with alopecia areata. Some clones in this sample may be carry-over from other donors' samples.

This clonotype was observed a handful of times. The CDR3 loop is CSALVRGTEAFF. The DNA for the CDR3 is TGCAGTGCTCTGGTTAGGGGCACTGAAGCTTTCTTT. The J gene is TRBJ1-1, the V gene TRBV20-1, with a possible D match to TRBD1 (5 bases). CDR3 size: 12 residues. The V end was cut by 5 bases, the J end by 4 bases, with 11 bases between. The V gene's germline CDR1 is DFQATT and CDR2 SNEGSKA (reference sequence).

This clonotype was seen ten or more times. V usage is TRBV6-5 and J usage is TRBJ1-1; perhaps TRBD1 as D (6 bases). Trimming stripped 5 bases from V and 1 base from J, with 11 bases between. Germline V gene data show CDR1 as MNHEY and CDR2 as SVGAGI. This CDR3 is built from 14 residues. The CDR3 nucleotides read TGTGCCAGCAGTAGGACAGAGAGGAACACTGAAGCTTTCTTT. This encodes CASSRTERNTEAFF.

This clonotype occurred many times. V usage is TRBV5-5 and J usage is TRBJ1-1, with D possibly TRBD1 on 5 matching bases. The CDR3 is 13 amino acids. The germline V gene encodes CDR1 SGHKS and CDR2 YYEKEE (reference sequence). Trimming shortened V by 5 bases and J by 8 bases, and 16 bases separated the two germline ends. The CDR3 spells CASRVTGTEEAFF. DNA for the CDR3: TGTGCCAGCAGAGTTACCGGGACTGAAGAAGCTTTCTTT.

This clonotype was observed a handful of times. The genes are TRBV20-1 and TRBJ1-1; no definite D call. Trimming took 0 bases from V and 3 from J, leaving 8 bases between them. The length of the CDR3 is 13 residues. Germline CDR1 reads DFQATT; CDR2 reads SNEGSKA (reference sequence). CDR3 sequence: CSARDFPHTEAFF. The DNA of the CDR3 is TGCAGTGCTAGAGATTTCCCCCACACTGAAGCTTTCTTT.

This clonotype has only a few counts. This rearrangement joins TRBV3-1 to TRBJ1-1; no firm D call. The germline gives CDR1 LGHDT, CDR2 YNNKEL (reference sequence). Trimming took 4 bases from V and 0 from J, leaving 12 bases between them. The CDR3 is 15 residues long. The CDR3 sequence: CASSRKPILNTEAFF. Written as DNA, the CDR3 is TGTGCCAGCAGCCGCAAACCTATATTGAACACTGAAGCTTTCTTT.

This clonotype appeared a few times. CDR3 DNA sequence: TGTGCCAGCAGTATGTACGGGATGAACAATGAGCAGTTCTTC. It translates to CASSMYGMNNEQFF. This rearrangement joins TRBV27 to TRBJ2-1; D possibly corresponds to TRBD2 (5 bases). CDR1 MNHEY and CDR2 SMNVEV come from the germline V gene (reference sequence). This CDR3 has 14 amino acids. Trimming pared 5 bases from V and 5 bases from J, leaving 13 bases between.

The chain has TRBV5-5 and TRBJ1-2; TRBD1 aligns across 8 bases. The CDR3 sequence is 14 residues long. With 2 bases clipped from V and 4 bases from J, the junction kept 4 bases outside the gene matches. Germline CDR1 and CDR2: SGHKS and YYEKEE (reference sequence). The CDR3 bases are TGTGCCAGCAGCTTACAGGGGGTCGGCTATGGCTACACCTTC. This codes for CASSLQGVGYGYTF.

This clonotype was recorded at least ten times. V and J are TRBV20-1 and TRBJ2-7; TRBD2 aligns across 7 bases. The V segment lost 4 bases and the J segment 2 bases; nucleotides outside the gene matches: 17. Germline CDR1 reads DFQATT; CDR2 reads SNEGSKA (reference sequence). The CDR3 is made up of 17 amino acids. CDR3 amino acids: CSATIAQTTSFAYEQYF. The CDR3 DNA sequence: TGCAGTGCTACGATCGCCCAGACGACTAGCTTTGCCTACGAGCAGTACTTC.